This record looks at one T cell receptor (beta chain) sequence and its context. In this sample, this clonotype turned up a few times. Its antigen specificity is not known. It is likely a read error, because the conserved phenylalanine at the end of the CDR3 is missing. Because the CDR3's place on the DNA is in doubt, the DNA is left out and the CDR3 is given as listed by TCRdb. This sample was included in a study of identical twins (TCRdb year 2016). As for the study more broadly: TCR alpha and beta repertoires from monozygotic twins, unrelated adults of various ages and cord blood were deep-sequenced to test whether fetal clonotypes persist. To rule out contamination, the twin experiments were replicated at different times with different library preparation protocols. Study-wide findings and limitations: The excess sharing between twins in beta out-of-frame sequences was weaker because fewer shared sequences reduced the signal-to-noise ratio. Compared with coincidental sharing between unrelated individuals, out-of-frame TCR alpha sequences shared between twins had an excess of sequences with low generation probability. In monozygotic twins, recombination models systematically underestimated out-of-frame TCR alpha sharing, but the models matched the sharing seen between unrelated individuals. Zero-insertion analyses could be partly confounded by invariant T cells such as MAIT and iNKT, although diverse VJ usage argued against such confounding for most clonotypes. Because the same donors could not be followed over many years, the conclusions relied on cross-sectional statistical analysis. Abundant cord blood beta clonotypes carried fewer insertions; young adult naive repertoires showed a weaker similar trend, while memory repertoires showed none.

Preparation of the library involved 5' RACE. The instrument given in TCRdb is Illumina HiSeq 2000. Template switching added a universal primer binding site, and the final cDNA carried a unique molecular identifier that allowed TCR cDNA molecules to be counted accurately. First-strand cDNA for TCR alpha and beta chains was synthesized from specific primers in the conserved constant-segment region. To control for contamination, each cDNA library was double barcoded with a SMART-Mk sample barcode plus Illumina barcodes. TruSeq adapter sequences, together with Illumina sample barcodes, were added in two successive PCR steps. TCR alpha and beta cDNA libraries were sequenced on the Illumina HiSeq platform with custom primers. As for the authors' bioinformatics: MiGEC was used to process raw reads and extract unique molecular identifiers, and MiXCR was used to find CDR3 positions. Recombination models were inferred per individual with the repgenHMM and IGoR tools using an EM algorithm. Shared clonotype analysis was performed with the tcR package in R, normalizing sharing by the product of cloneset sizes. To study raw recombination without the effects of thymic and clonal selection, out-of-frame nonproductive sequences were analyzed. The public reads were quality trimmed at Q25 with fastp and then assembled into clones with MiXCR by TCRdb, keeping productive beta chains. Every distinct CDR3 protein forms one entry, paired with its most common genes and DNA. These V and J calls derive from TCRdb rather than the authors' analysis. Counted in this sample were a few hundred thousand distinct CDR3 sequences; about 13% of them appeared once. The ten most abundant clones make up roughly 3.7% of the sample.

As encoded in the germline V gene, CDR1 is MNHNS while CDR2 is SASEGT. The CDR3 is 13 residues long, ends included. Every donor in the study was a healthy Caucasian. Three pairs of female monozygotic twins, all aged about 18 to 30 years, made up the twin cohort. Miltenyi CD45RO+ enrichment and human naive T-cell isolation kits were used to isolate memory (CD45RO+) and naive T cells from PBMC. This sample also belongs to another study, concerning yellow fever vaccine responses in identical twins. As noted in the second study: According to the authors, in identical twins the way T cells responded to vaccination appeared partly convergent and partly personalized. In identical twins, the study followed T cell clones that responded to the vaccine with precision.

Sequencing was performed on memory (CD45RO+) T cells sorted from blood. The sample's cell subset or site label, decoded: CD45RO+ enriched T cells. The chain couples TRBV6-1 to TRBJ2-1; the table names TRBD1, a call not compared with the DNA. This sequence originates from a woman between 18 and 30 years old in good health. The CDR3 corresponds to CASSEARRRQALL.